This T cell receptor (beta chain) was identified during a study of blood T cell repertoires in COVID-19. Overall study context: Spain, Italy and the United States supplied samples that represented acute and convalescent COVID-19.

Under the authors' procedure: Nucleated cell number was recorded as an estimate derived from reference gene primer amplification. Data came from immunoSEQ multiplex PCR; TCRdb stores just in-frame clones and leaves some out. The DNA gave D and trimming, while V, J and clone size come from that table. The repertoire holds 100,000 to 150,000 clones, 70% to 90% seen once, with approximately 1% in the top ten. The CDR3 is made up of 16 amino acids. Looked up from germline, CDR1 is SGHRS and CDR2 is YFSETQ. Trimming shortened V by 1 base and J by 6 bases, and 16 bases separated the two germline ends. J is TRBJ2-2 and V is TRBV5-1; possible D gene TRBD1, 5 bases. The receptor was isolated from a woman aged 80 or older with acute or convalescent COVID-19. Sequenced material: peripheral blood. The CDR3 DNA is TGCGCCAGCAGCTTGTATTCAGGGTTGGGCGCCGGGGAGCTGTTTTTT. It specifies CASSLYSGLGAGELFF.